Below, 2 T cell receptor beta chains from the same sample are listed, as sequenced in a study of T cell responses to AZD1222 COVID-19 vaccine. Sequenced by immunoSEQ multiplex PCR; TCRdb stores in-frame clones only, minus some. The data show about 81,000 clones, with over 80% seen just once and around 10% held by the top ten. The sample was peripheral blood, taken 28 days after the second AZD1222 dose. These receptors were obtained from an adult who received the AZD1222 COVID-19 vaccine.

This clone was seen once. J is TRBJ1-1 and V is TRBV28; D is unclear. Germline CDR1 MDHEN, CDR2 SYDVKM. The V and J ends lost 3 bases and 8 bases respectively, with 7 bases between them. The CDR3 spans 11 residues. The CDR3, as DNA: TGTGCCAGCAGTTTTCGAGAAGAAGCTTTCTTT. Its protein is CASSFREEAFF.

The gene calls are TRBV18 and TRBJ1-1; 9 nucleotides align to TRBD1. The germline V gene has CDR1 KGHSH and CDR2 LQKENI. The CDR3 is made up of 14 amino acids. V lost 5 bases to trimming and J lost 1 base; unmatched junction nucleotides: 2. For the CDR3, the DNA is TGTGCCAGCTCATCGGGACAGGGGAACACTGAAGCTTTCTTT. Amino acid sequence: CASSSGQGNTEAFF.